Reported below is one TCR beta chain. As yet, its antigen is unknown. These data come from a study of siplizumab effects on memory and regulatory T cells. Regarding the study as a whole: In controls, roughly 27% of mappable alloreactive CD4+ clones were Treg-derived on average, versus roughly 69% with siplizumab. Naive T cells appeared more diverse than memory cells and seemed to be major alloresponse contributors. Siplizumab significantly brought down the alloreactive sequences that trace back to unstimulated CD4+ memory cells.

CDR3 length: 14 amino acids. The V gene's germline CDR1 is SGHAT and CDR2 FQNNGV. Trimming took 6 bases from V and 6 from J; bases not matched to a gene: 5. Assays covered some 98,000 TCR templates per sample. Sequencing was performed with immunoSEQ multiplex PCR; in TCRdb, only in-frame clones are kept and a portion is missing. The sample records under 110,000 clones, 80% to 95% being singletons. The gene calls are TRBV11-2 and TRBJ2-7, with 13 bases matching TRBD2. Sample: non-Treg CD4+ T cells sorted from blood. The TCR comes from a human donor in good health. The CDR3 protein is CASRAGLAGAEQYF. Here the CDR3 DNA reads TGTGCCAGCAGAGCCGGACTAGCGGGAGCCGAGCAGTACTTC.